This is a list of T cell receptor beta chains from one sample in a study of cytomegalovirus exposure and HLA in healthy donors. Data came from immunoSEQ multiplex PCR; TCRdb stores just in-frame clones and leaves some out. Of some 150,000 clones in the sample, about 84% were seen once. Sequencing was carried out using PBMCs. Receptors originate from a middle-aged man in good health and CMV-seronegative. The CDR3 runs from the conserved cysteine through the conserved F or W. D genes are given only for firm matches. Size is omitted from some rows. Given values are once, few, many or a class for expanded clones.

CASNKGGWYGYTF | TGTGCCAGCAATAAAGGGGGCTGGTATGGCTACACCTTC | TRBD1 | NA | TRBJ1-2 | TRBV14
CASSVRQGPGETQYF | TGTGCCAGCAGTGTCCGACAGGGGCCCGGGGAGACCCAGTACTTC | TRBD1 | NA | TRBJ2-5 | TRBV2
CASSVGGLAASYEQYF | TGTGCCAGCAGCGTAGGAGGACTAGCGGCGTCCTACGAGCAGTACTTC | TRBD2 | NA | TRBJ2-7 | TRBV9
CASSSGTGTEAFF | TGTGCCAGCAGCTCCGGGACAGGCACTGAAGCTTTCTTT | TRBD1 | few | TRBJ1-1 | TRBV7-3
CASSQDRLEGETQYF | TGCGCCAGCAGCCAAGATCGTCTGGAGGGAGAGACCCAGTACTTC | NA | NA | TRBJ2-5 | TRBV4-1
CASPRDRGLMNTEAFF | TGTGCCAGTCCTCGGGACAGGGGACTTATGAACACTGAAGCTTTCTTT | TRBD1 | NA | TRBJ1-1 | TRBV28
CASSEIPGQGNTEAFF | TGTGCCAGCAGCGAAATCCCGGGACAGGGAAACACTGAAGCTTTCTTT | TRBD1 | NA | TRBJ1-1 | TRBV7-9
CASSESAGMGTEAFF | TGCGCCAGCAGTGAGTCGGCAGGGATGGGAACTGAAGCTTTCTTT | NA | NA | TRBJ1-1 | TRBV10-1
CASSLRTSGGADTQYF | TGCGCCAGCAGCCTACGTACTAGCGGGGGGGCAGATACGCAGTATTTT | TRBD2 | NA | TRBJ2-3 | TRBV5-1
CASSAGGLADEYF | TGTGCCAGCTCAGCAGGAGGACTAGCGGATGAGTACTTC | TRBD2 | NA | TRBJ2-4 | TRBV18
CASSPFPGTGGTEAFF | TGCGCCAGCAGCCCATTCCCCGGGACAGGGGGCACTGAAGCTTTCTTT | TRBD1 | NA | TRBJ1-1 | TRBV5-1
CASKRTGNTEAFF | TGTGCCAGCAAGAGGACAGGGAACACTGAAGCTTTCTTT | TRBD1 | NA | TRBJ1-1 | TRBV6-1
CASRELSYEQYF | TGTGCCAGCAGGGAACTTAGCTACGAGCAGTACTTC | NA | NA | TRBJ2-7 | TRBV2
CASKTRLDVETQYF | TGTGCCAGCAAAACGCGGTTAGATGTGGAGACCCAGTACTTC | NA | NA | TRBJ2-5 | TRBV2
CASSESGDSSLNTEAFF | TGCGCCAGCAGTGAGTCAGGGGACAGTTCTCTGAACACTGAAGCTTTCTTT | TRBD1 | NA | TRBJ1-1 | TRBV10-2
CASSGDLGATEAFF | TGTGCCAGCAGCGGAGACCTGGGGGCAACTGAAGCTTTCTTT | NA | NA | TRBJ1-1 | TRBV9
CASSHPQGVNTEAFF | TGTGCCAGCAGCCACCCACAGGGGGTGAACACTGAAGCTTTCTTT | TRBD1 | NA | TRBJ1-1 | TRBV14
CASSLYHRTGLEAFF | TGTGCCAGCAGCTTATATCACCGGACAGGCCTTGAAGCTTTCTTT | TRBD1 | NA | TRBJ1-1 | TRBV7-2
CASSWGTLVELFF | TGTGCCAGCAGTTGGGGGACTTTAGTGGAGCTGTTTTTT | NA | NA | TRBJ2-2 | TRBV28
CASSQKGGLAGGLEQFF | TGTGCCAGCAGTCAGAAAGGCGGACTAGCGGGAGGGCTTGAGCAGTTCTTC | TRBD2 | NA | TRBJ2-1 | TRBV5-4
CASSMESTYPPQYF | TGTGCCAGTAGTATGGAGAGCACTTATCCCCCGCAGTATTTT | NA | NA | TRBJ2-3 | TRBV19
CASSLAGGGADTQYF | TGTGCCAGCAGCTTGGCCGGCGGGGGGGCAGATACGCAGTATTTT | TRBD2 | NA | TRBJ2-3 | TRBV5-6
CASSPEAVEKLFF | TGTGCCAGCAGCCCCGAGGCTGTTGAAAAACTGTTTTTT | NA | once | TRBJ1-4 | TRBV2
CASSSRDSNQPQHF | TGTGCCAGCAGTTCCAGGGATAGCAATCAGCCCCAGCATTTT | NA | NA | TRBJ1-5 | TRBV27
CASSLVKWGVETQYF | TGCGCCAGCAGCTTGGTGAAGTGGGGAGTTGAGACCCAGTACTTC | NA | NA | TRBJ2-5 | TRBV5-1
CASSPRDRGYGYTF | TGTGCCAGCTCACCTAGGGACAGAGGCTATGGCTACACCTTC | TRBD1 | few | TRBJ1-2 | TRBV18
CASSQVGVAEAFF | TGTGCCAGCAGCCAAGTAGGAGTGGCTGAAGCTTTCTTT | NA | few | TRBJ1-1 | TRBV14
CASSPRGGSGNTIYF | TGTGCCAGCAGCCCTAGGGGGGGCTCTGGAAACACCATATATTTT | NA | NA | TRBJ1-3 | TRBV7-8
CASSETGGLSYEQYF | TGTGCCAGCAGCGAGACAGGGGGGCTCTCCTACGAGCAGTACTTC | TRBD1 | few | TRBJ2-7 | TRBV11-3
CASSGTGRYEQYF | TGTGCCAGCAGTGGGACAGGGAGGTACGAGCAGTACTTC | TRBD1 | few | TRBJ2-7 | TRBV6-1
CASRTTGNTGELFF | TGTGCCAGTAGGACCACGGGAAACACCGGGGAGCTGTTTTTT | NA | NA | TRBJ2-2 | TRBV19
CASSYQVDKPYEQYF | TGTGCCAGCAGTTATCAGGTGGACAAGCCCTACGAGCAGTACTTC | NA | NA | TRBJ2-7 | TRBV6-5
CASSLAGGETQYF | TGTGCTAGCAGCTTAGCCGGCGGAGAGACCCAGTACTTC | NA | NA | TRBJ2-5 | TRBV7-7
CASSSQLTSGGLYNEQFF | TGCGCCAGCAGCTCGCAACTGACTAGCGGGGGACTGTACAATGAGCAGTTCTTC | TRBD2 | NA | TRBJ2-1 | TRBV5-1
CASSMGLSGNTIYF | TGTGCCAGTAGTATGGGGCTTTCTGGAAACACCATATATTTT | NA | NA | TRBJ1-3 | TRBV19
CASSVAGVGEQYF | TGTGCCAGCAGCGTAGCGGGGGTTGGCGAGCAGTACTTC | NA | few | TRBJ2-7 | TRBV9
CASSQVDREEAFF | TGTGCCAGCTCACAGGTAGACCGGGAAGAAGCTTTCTTT | NA | NA | TRBJ1-1 | TRBV18
CASSQEQAAKNIQYF | TGTGCCAGCAGCCAAGAACAGGCGGCCAAAAACATTCAGTACTTC | NA | NA | TRBJ2-4 | TRBV4-2
CASSQDRGAMNTEAFF | TGCGCCAGCAGCCAAGATCGGGGAGCAATGAACACTGAAGCTTTCTTT | NA | NA | TRBJ1-1 | TRBV4-1
CASSHGQGRTGELFF | TGTGCCAGTAGTCACGGACAGGGTCGAACCGGGGAGCTGTTTTTT | TRBD1 | NA | TRBJ2-2 | TRBV19
CASSLRGHNTGELFF | TGTGCCAGCAGCTTACGGGGACACAACACCGGGGAGCTGTTTTTT | NA | NA | TRBJ2-2 | TRBV11-3
CASSIDSTGRKAFF | TGTGCCAGTAGTATTGACAGTACGGGGAGGAAAGCTTTCTTT | NA | few | TRBJ1-1 | TRBV19